This T cell receptor beta chain was profiled in a study of blood T cell repertoires in COVID-19 (dated by TCRdb to the early 2020s). For the wider study: Collaborator samples came from the United States, Italy and Spain and covered acute and convalescent phases of COVID-19. The prospective study material was composed of cDNA or gDNA derived from T cells, B-cell-depleted T cells, or PBMCs. Subjects who had been exposed to COVID-19, were actively infected with it, or had recovered from it provided the deeply sampled blood TCRbeta repertoires that made up the dataset. A freely available public database, intended as a resource for researchers studying the immune response to SARS-CoV-2, is where the repertoires were released. The samples were drawn from the first 160 participants of the ongoing ImmuneRACE study and from more than 1,000 subjects provided by 6 global collaborators. Sample metadata almost always included a de-identified subject ID, COVID-19 status, age in years and sex. Where HLA class I and class II types were available, the types were taken from metadata supplied by the sample provider, not from assay-based typing.

CDR1 is given as GTSNPN and CDR2 as SVGIG, both from the germline V gene (reference sequence). At the junction V is shortened by 0 bases and J by 4 bases; bases outside the gene matches: 3. Measured from the cysteine to the phenylalanine, the CDR3 is 14 residues long. Solely the CDR3 DNA is kept, with 42 bases framed from the first base. TCRbeta CDR3 regions were amplified from genomic DNA using the immunoSEQ Assay, a bias-controlled multiplex PCR. Under the source paper's analysis protocol: The number of nucleated cells in each sample was estimated from the amplification of reference gene primers within the assay. Sequence reads were collapsed and filtered to measure the absolute abundance of every unique TCRbeta CDR3 rearrangement. For each sample, productive Simpson clonality was calculated by taking the square root of Simpson's diversity index across productive rearrangements. Held by TCRdb, this immuneACCESS table contains in-frame sequences only and omits some clones. Under half of the omission traces to an unresolved V gene where checked; the cause of the rest is unknown. V and J calls and clone size are as listed in that table; D and trimming were resolved from the DNA. A total of roughly 300,000 clones appear in this sample, about 81% of them only once. Of the sample, roughly 1.6% falls within the top ten clones.

Overall study outcomes, separate from this receptor: The quantity of clinical and demographic metadata differed by source and by participant and was supplied without curation.

In Seattle, one collaborating source enrolled patients while the infection was active and tracked those patients longitudinally over the course of disease. Each collaborating institution followed its own protocols to collect whole blood in K2EDTA tubes. For TCRbeta analysis, collaborator samples were shipped as frozen whole blood, as isolated PBMCs, or as DNA extracted from either sample type. This clone was picked up one time. No antigen is known for it. Base qualities are missing; no much larger clone stands one base away. The V and J segments used are TRBV30 and TRBJ2-7, with TRBD1 identical over 10 junction bases. The receptor was isolated from a human donor with COVID-19, enrolled during active disease. The donor label of this sample is uncertain. The material sequenced was peripheral blood. The bases read TGTGCCTGGAGTGTCCGGACAGGGGGATACGAGCAGTACTTC. Its protein product is CAWSVRTGGYEQYF.